A single sample gave rise to the 28 T cell receptor beta chains below, sequenced in a study of cytomegalovirus exposure and HLA in healthy donors. PCR involved 60 Vbeta and 13 Jbeta primers. Assay used: immunoSEQ multiplex PCR; TCRdb lists only in-frame clones, some missing. The sample contains 150,000 to 200,000 clones, less than 90% of which appear only once. Sequencing used PBMCs. Receptor source: a male donor in good health and CMV-seropositive.

This chain connects TRBV28 to TRBJ2-2; 8 bases align to TRBD1. V trimming: 4 bases; J trimming: 1 base; junction bases outside the gene matches: 2. The germline V gene has CDR1 MDHEN and CDR2 SYDVKM. CDR3 length: 15 residues. The CDR3 nucleotides are TGTGCCAGCAGTTGGGGGACAGGGAACACCGGGGAGCTGTTTTTT. Protein product: CASSWGTGNTGELFF.

This clone showed up just once. The chain recombines TRBV28 with TRBJ2-7; possible D gene TRBD2, 6 bases. The CDR3 is 14 residues long. Trimming left V 6 bases short and J 4 bases short, with 16 bases between. Germline lookup yields CDR1 MDHEN and CDR2 SYDVKM. CDR3 in DNA: TGTGCCAGCAGCCAGCCGACTAGTCGGTACGAGCAGTACTTC. Translated, it gives CASSQPTSRYEQYF.

The V call is TRBV5-1, the J call TRBJ1-2, with 7 bases that match TRBD1. The trim removed 3 bases at V and 6 bases at J, leaving 14 bases unmatched. From germline, CDR1 is SGHRS and CDR2 YFSETQ. This CDR3 comprises 16 residues. The CDR3 DNA reads TGCGCCAGCAGCTCAAGTAGGGGGCTTGGGTCGGATGGCTACACCTTC. This codes for CASSSSRGLGSDGYTF.

V usage is TRBV28 and J usage is TRBJ2-5; possibly TRBD2 for D (6 bases). Between the trimmed V and J ends, which lost 4 bases and 9 bases, there was a span of 12 bases. The CDR3 consists of 12 residues. Germline V gene lookup returns CDR1 MDHEN and CDR2 SYDVKM. The CDR3 DNA reads as TGTGCCAGCAGTTCCGGGAGCGCGGCCCAGTACTTC. The encoded protein is CASSSGSAAQYF.

The J gene is TRBJ2-2, the V gene TRBV7-9, with 7 bases aligning to TRBD2. Trimming cost V 3 bases and J 2 bases; bases outside gene matches: 6. From germline, CDR1 is SEHNR and CDR2 FQNEAQ (reference sequence). There are 16 residues in the CDR3. The CDR3 bases are TGTGCCAGCAGCTTGGGCGGGAGTCCAAACACCGGGGAGCTGTTTTTT. This codes for CASSLGGSPNTGELFF.

The chain links TRBV5-8 to TRBJ1-1; 7 nucleotides line up with TRBD1. Trimming at V came to 0 bases and at J to 12 bases, leaving 5 bases not matched to a gene. Germline V lookup: CDR1 SGHTS, CDR2 YDEGEE. The CDR3 is 12 residues long. This chain's CDR3 is CASSLGVRGSFF. DNA for the CDR3: TGTGCCAGCAGCTTGGGGGTCAGGGGGTCTTTCTTT. Full variable domain (outside the CDR3, taken from reference TRBV5-8 and TRBJ1-1): EAGVTQSPTHLIKTRGQQATLRCSPISGHTSVYWYQQALGLGLQFLLWYDEGEERNRGNFPPRFSGRQFPNYSSELNVNALELEDSALYLCASSLGVRGSFFGQGTRLTVV.

The chain is built from TRBV5-1 and TRBJ2-1; D gene uncertain. The CDR3 sequence is 12 residues long. V was trimmed by 1 base and J by 10 bases, leaving 9 bases between them. The V gene's germline CDR1 is SGHRS and CDR2 YFSETQ. As DNA, the CDR3 is TGCGCCAGCAGCTTGAATTTGCGGGAGCAGTTCTTC. This gives the protein CASSLNLREQFF.

The V gene is TRBV10-1, the J gene TRBJ1-6; 9 bases align to TRBD1. The V and J ends lost 3 bases and 0 bases, in that order; junction bases with no gene match: 9. The CDR3 contains 19 residues. CDR1 and CDR2 (germline): WNHNN, SYGVQD (reference sequence). DNA for the CDR3: TGCGCCAGCAGTGAATTTGGGGACAGGGCCCTCTCCTATAATTCACCCCTCCACTTT. Translating gives CASSEFGDRALSYNSPLHF.

The chain links TRBV19 to TRBJ2-7; 9 bases match TRBD2. The CDR3 contains 15 residues. The V segment lost 5 bases and the J segment 0 bases; nucleotides outside the gene matches: 5. The germline CDR1 and CDR2 sequences are LNHDA and SQIVND (reference sequence). The CDR3 sequence is CASSPGLASSYEQYF. In DNA form, the CDR3 reads TGTGCCAGTAGTCCCGGACTAGCGAGCTCCTACGAGCAGTACTTC.

This clone was observed many times. This chain uses TRBV7-9 with TRBJ2-7, with 7 bases identical to TRBD2. V lost 2 bases to trimming and J lost 5 bases; unmatched junction nucleotides: 12. Looked up from germline, CDR1 is SEHNR and CDR2 is FQNEAQ (reference sequence). The CDR3 covers 16 residues. The CDR3: CASSLQSSAGPDEQYF. The CDR3 DNA sequence: TGTGCCAGCAGCTTACAAAGTTCAGCGGGACCCGACGAGCAGTACTTC.

J is TRBJ1-1 and V is TRBV25-1, with D tentatively TRBD1 (6 bases). The CDR3 totals 14 residues. The V gene's germline CDR1 is MGHDK and CDR2 SYGVNS. Trimming removed 3 bases at V and 8 bases at J, with 16 bases between. The CDR3 is CASSEIGGGREAFF. The CDR3 DNA reads as TGTGCCAGCAGTGAGATAGGGGGGGGTAGGGAAGCTTTCTTT.

The chain couples TRBV16 to TRBJ1-5, with 7 bases matching TRBD1. V lost 6 bases, J lost 4 bases, and 9 bases stayed unmatched. CDR1 and CDR2 (germline): KGHSY, FQNENV. The CDR3 spans 15 residues. CDR3: CASSHDDRANQPQHF. For the CDR3, the DNA is TGTGCCAGCAGTCACGATGACAGGGCTAATCAGCCCCAGCATTTT.

CDR3 sequence reads: CASSLEAYQPQHF. For the CDR3, the DNA is TGTGCCAGCAGCTTAGAGGCCTATCAGCCCCAGCATTTT. The chain has TRBV11-2 and TRBJ1-5, with D hard to call. The CDR3 covers 13 residues. CDR1 is SGHAT, CDR2 FQNNGV, per germline. Trimming pared 0 bases from V and 5 bases from J, leaving 5 bases between.

The chain employs TRBV30 and TRBJ1-5; D is possibly TRBD1 (6 bases). The length of the CDR3 is 17 residues. The V end was cut by 0 bases, the J end by 1 base, with 16 bases between. CDR1 and CDR2 from the germline V gene are GTSNPN and SVGIG (reference sequence). The CDR3 DNA reads as TGTGCCTGGAGTGTACAAAGGACAGACTTAAGCAATCAGCCCCAGCATTTT. Translated, it gives CAWSVQRTDLSNQPQHF.

The chain is built from TRBV11-2 and TRBJ1-2; D gene unclear. The V gene lost 5 bases and the J gene lost 2 bases, with 12 bases spanning the gap. The CDR3 sequence is 14 residues long. Germline V lookup: CDR1 SGHAT, CDR2 FQNNGV. The CDR3 here is CASSEQTQNYGYTF. Written as DNA, the CDR3 is TGTGCCAGCAGCGAACAGACACAGAACTATGGCTACACCTTC.

As to this clone: Sequence at one end of the junction differs from germline and may be a read error. The CDR3 region is CSSTRSGNTIYF. CDR3 in DNA: TGTTCCAGCACCCGGTCTGGAAACACCATATATTTT. The chain combines TRBV7-9 with TRBJ1-3; the D is unclear. CDR1 is SEHNR, CDR2 FQNEAQ, per germline (reference sequence). The CDR3 loop spans 12 amino acids.

The genes are TRBV4-2 and TRBJ2-1, with D tentatively TRBD1 (6 bases). The CDR3 is made up of 14 amino acids. CDR1 LGHNA and CDR2 YNFKEQ come from the germline V gene. Between the trimmed V and J ends, which lost 7 bases and 7 bases, there was a span of 17 bases. The CDR3 nucleotides read TGTGCCAGCAACGGACAGTCACCAAGGAATGAGCAGTTCTTC. Amino acids: CASNGQSPRNEQFF.

V is TRBV7-2 and J is TRBJ1-3; the D is unclear. V gave up 1 base and J gave up 0 bases, with 7 bases separating them. The CDR3 covers 15 residues. In germline, CDR1 is SGHTA, CDR2 FQGNSA. The CDR3 loop is CASSLGLGSGNTIYF. The CDR3 bases are TGTGCCAGCAGCTTAGGGCTTGGCTCTGGAAACACCATATATTTT. The full variable domain, with the rest looked up from reference TRBV7-2 and TRBJ1-3, is GAGVSQSPSNKVTEKGKDVELRCDPISGHTALYWYRQSLGQGLEFLIYFQGNSAPDKSGLPSDRFSAERTGGSVSTLTIQRTQQEDSAVYLCASSLGLGSGNTIYFGEGSWLTVV.

This clone came up once. The genes are TRBV9 and TRBJ2-2; the D gene is possibly TRBD2 (6 bases). Per the germline V gene, CDR1 is SGDLS and CDR2 is YYNGEE. The CDR3 covers 15 residues. The V end lost 2 bases, the J end lost 0 bases, and 8 bases lay between the germline ends. The CDR3 here is CASSVAGTNTGELFF. CDR3 in DNA: TGTGCCAGCAGCGTGGCGGGGACGAACACCGGGGAGCTGTTTTTT.

The V gene is TRBV5-1, the J gene TRBJ2-3; 10 bases are a match to TRBD2. Germline V gene lookup returns CDR1 SGHRS and CDR2 YFSETQ. The J segment lost 0 bases and the V segment lost 0 bases, leaving 4 bases of the junction unmatched. This CDR3 is 17 amino acids long. This chain's CDR3 is CASSLVPSGSSTDTQYF. The CDR3 coding sequence is TGCGCCAGCAGCTTGGTTCCTAGCGGGAGTAGCACAGATACGCAGTATTTT.

The chain couples TRBV11-2 to TRBJ1-6, with D perhaps matching TRBD1 (5 bases). Germline CDR1 reads SGHAT; CDR2 reads FQNNGV. The CDR3 runs 14 residues. V was shortened by 10 bases and J by 6 bases, with 16 bases between the two germline ends. DNA for the CDR3: TGTGCCACCCGCTCGCAGGGAGGTAATTCACCCCTCCACTTT. Protein sequence: CATRSQGGNSPLHF.

The genes are TRBV5-1 and TRBJ1-2; D may be TRBD1 (6 bases). The CDR3 has 14 residues. Trimming took 4 bases from V and 0 from J, leaving 10 bases between them. CDR1 SGHRS and CDR2 YFSETQ come from the germline V gene. CDR3 nucleotide sequence: TGCGCCAGCAGCAGGGACACAGCTAACTATGGCTACACCTTC. Translating it yields CASSRDTANYGYTF.

The chain combines TRBV30 with TRBJ1-2; maybe TRBD1 (5 bases). Trimming left V 1 base short and J 8 bases short, with 11 bases between. Germline assignment: CDR1 GTSNPN and CDR2 SVGIG (reference sequence). The CDR3 consists of 12 residues. Here the CDR3 DNA reads TGTGCCTGGAGTGCAGGGCCAATCGGCTACACCTTC. Its protein product is CAWSAGPIGYTF. Looking up the rest from reference TRBV30 and TRBJ1-2 gives the full variable domain: SQTIHQWPATLVQPVGSPLSLECTVEGTSNPNLYWYRQAAGRGLQLLFYSVGIGQISSEVPQNLSASRPQDRQFILSSKKLLLSDSGFYLCAWSAGPIGYTFGSGTRLTVV.

The V call is TRBV5-1, the J call TRBJ1-6, with D possibly TRBD1 on 6 matching bases. Germline lookup yields CDR1 SGHRS and CDR2 YFSETQ. The V end lost 5 bases, the J end lost 1 base, and 13 bases lay between the germline ends. The CDR3 covers 16 residues. CDR3 in amino acids: CASRVRGSSYNSPLHF. In DNA, the CDR3 is TGCGCCAGCAGAGTAAGGGGGTCTTCCTATAATTCACCCCTCCACTTT. Variable domain in full (rest from reference TRBV5-1 and TRBJ1-6): KAGVTQTPRYLIKTRGQQVTLSCSPISGHRSVSWYQQTPGQGLQFLFEYFSETQRNKGNFPGRFSGRQFSNSRSEMNVSTLELGDSALYLCASRVRGSSYNSPLHFGNGTRLTVT.

The rearrangement joins TRBV5-6 to TRBJ2-1; possible D gene TRBD2, 6 bases. Trimming stripped 3 bases from V and 9 bases from J, with 22 bases between. Germline assignment: CDR1 SGHDT and CDR2 YYEEEE. The CDR3 sequence is 16 residues long. This CDR3 reads CASSWTARGTLGEQFF. In nucleotides, the CDR3 is TGTGCCAGCAGCTGGACTGCGCGGGGAACACTGGGTGAGCAGTTCTTC. The full variable domain, in which reference TRBV5-6 and TRBJ2-1 provide the parts outside the CDR3, is DAGVTQSPTHLIKTRGQQVTLRCSPKSGHDTVSWYQQALGQGPQFIFQYYEEEERQRGNFPDRFSGHQFPNYSSELNVNALLLGDSALYLCASSWTARGTLGEQFFGPGTRLTVL.

The V call is TRBV29-1, the J call TRBJ1-2, with D possibly being TRBD1 (5 bases). The CDR3 is 14 amino acids. The V end was cut by 3 bases, the J end by 4 bases, with 15 bases between. Germline CDR1 SQVTM, CDR2 ANQGSEA. For the CDR3, the DNA is TGCAGCGTTGAGACTTGGGGCGGGGGCTATGGCTACACCTTC. Amino acids: CSVETWGGGYGYTF.

This chain connects TRBV4-2 to TRBJ1-1, with D possibly TRBD1 on 6 matching bases. Between the trimmed V and J ends, which lost 2 bases and 4 bases, there was a span of 11 bases. Germline assignment: CDR1 LGHNA and CDR2 YNFKEQ. This CDR3 has 14 amino acids. The CDR3 is CASSQSTGPTEAFF. DNA for the CDR3: TGTGCCAGCAGCCAAAGCACAGGGCCCACTGAAGCTTTCTTT.

A note on this clone: At one of its ends the junction is not consistent with the germline gene, which may arise from a read error. The genes are TRBV9 and TRBJ2-4; 10 bases fit TRBD1. The CDR3 consists of 13 residues. Germline lookup yields CDR1 SGDLS and CDR2 YYNGEE. CDR3 sequence: CASSGTDRGVVRF. The CDR3 DNA sequence: TGTGCCAGCAGTGGCACGGACAGGGGGGTCGTTCGGTTC.